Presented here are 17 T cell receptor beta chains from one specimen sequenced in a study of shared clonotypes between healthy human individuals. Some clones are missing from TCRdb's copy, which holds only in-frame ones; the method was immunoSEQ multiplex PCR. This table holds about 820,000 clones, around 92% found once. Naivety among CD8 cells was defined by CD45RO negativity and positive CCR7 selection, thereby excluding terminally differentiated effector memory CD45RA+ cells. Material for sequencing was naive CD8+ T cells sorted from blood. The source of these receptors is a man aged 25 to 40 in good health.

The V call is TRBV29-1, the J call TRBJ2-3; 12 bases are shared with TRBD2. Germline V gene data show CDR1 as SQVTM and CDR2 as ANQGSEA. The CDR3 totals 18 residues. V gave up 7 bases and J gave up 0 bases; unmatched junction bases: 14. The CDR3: CSAFTFLAGGSSTDTQYF. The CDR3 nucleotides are TGCAGCGCCTTCACTTTCCTAGCGGGAGGGAGTAGCACAGATACGCAGTATTTT.

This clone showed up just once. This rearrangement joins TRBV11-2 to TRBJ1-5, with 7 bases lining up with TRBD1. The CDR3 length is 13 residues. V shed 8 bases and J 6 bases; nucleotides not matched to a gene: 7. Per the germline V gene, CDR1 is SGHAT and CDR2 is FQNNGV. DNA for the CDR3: TGTGCCAGCGCCGAGGGGGCGGGTCAGCCCCAGCATTTT. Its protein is CASAEGAGQPQHF. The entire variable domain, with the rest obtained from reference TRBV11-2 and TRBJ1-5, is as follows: EAGVAQSPRYKIIEKRQSVAFWCNPISGHATLYWYQQILGQGPKLLIQFQNNGVVDDSQLPKDRFSAERLKGVDSTLKIQPAKLEDSAVYLCASAEGAGQPQHFGDGTRLSIL.

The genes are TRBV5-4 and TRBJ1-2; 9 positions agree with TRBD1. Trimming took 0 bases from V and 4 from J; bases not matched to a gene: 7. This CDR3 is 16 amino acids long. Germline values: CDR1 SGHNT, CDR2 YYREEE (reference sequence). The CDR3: CASSLGLDRGGYGYTF. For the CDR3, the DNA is TGTGCCAGCAGCTTGGGGCTGGACAGGGGAGGCTATGGCTACACCTTC.

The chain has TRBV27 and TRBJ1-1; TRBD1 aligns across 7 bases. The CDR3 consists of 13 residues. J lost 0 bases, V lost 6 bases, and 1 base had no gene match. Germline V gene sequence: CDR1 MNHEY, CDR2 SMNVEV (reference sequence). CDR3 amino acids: CASSGTVNTEAFF. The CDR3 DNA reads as TGTGCCAGCAGCGGGACAGTGAACACTGAAGCTTTCTTT.

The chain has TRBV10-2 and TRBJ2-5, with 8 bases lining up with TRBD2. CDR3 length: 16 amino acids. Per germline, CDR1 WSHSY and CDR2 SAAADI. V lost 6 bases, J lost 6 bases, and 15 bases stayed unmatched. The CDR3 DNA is TGCGCCAGCAGAGAATATATTAGCGGGATTGATAAGACCCAGTACTTC. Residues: CASREYISGIDKTQYF.

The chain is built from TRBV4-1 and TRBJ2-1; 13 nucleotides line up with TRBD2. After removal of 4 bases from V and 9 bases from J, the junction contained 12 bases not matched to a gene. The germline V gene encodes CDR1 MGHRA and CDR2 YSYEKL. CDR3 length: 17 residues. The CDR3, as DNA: TGCGCCAGCAGCCCGCAGGGCGGGACTAGCGGGACGGGTGAGCAGTTCTTC. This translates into CASSPQGGTSGTGEQFF.

DNA for the CDR3: TGTGCCAGCAGCTTTGATGGCAAGGAAGCTTTCTTT. As protein: CASSFDGKEAFF. V and J are TRBV7-9 and TRBJ1-1; no definite D call. CDR1 is SEHNR, CDR2 FQNEAQ, per germline (reference sequence). V lost 3 bases to trimming and J lost 8 bases, with 10 bases between them. The CDR3 totals 12 residues.

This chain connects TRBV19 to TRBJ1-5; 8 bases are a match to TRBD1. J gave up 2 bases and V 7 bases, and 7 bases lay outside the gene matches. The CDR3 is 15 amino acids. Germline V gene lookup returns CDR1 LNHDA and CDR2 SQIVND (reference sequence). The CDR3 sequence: CASTPTGVGNQPQHF. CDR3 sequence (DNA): TGTGCCAGTACCCCGACAGGGGTCGGCAATCAGCCCCAGCATTTT.

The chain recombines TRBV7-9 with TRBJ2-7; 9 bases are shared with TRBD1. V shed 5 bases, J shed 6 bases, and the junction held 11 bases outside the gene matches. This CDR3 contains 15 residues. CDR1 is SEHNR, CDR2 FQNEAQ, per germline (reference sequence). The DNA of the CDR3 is TGTGCCAGCAGCACACACCGGGACAGGGAGGGCGAGCAGTACTTC. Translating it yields CASSTHRDREGEQYF.

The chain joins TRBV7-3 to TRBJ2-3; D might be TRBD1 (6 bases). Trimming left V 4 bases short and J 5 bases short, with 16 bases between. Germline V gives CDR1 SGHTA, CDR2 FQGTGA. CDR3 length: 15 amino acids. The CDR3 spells CASSSLGGAGDTQYF. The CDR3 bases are TGTGCCAGCAGCTCTCTTGGGGGCGCGGGAGATACGCAGTATTTT.

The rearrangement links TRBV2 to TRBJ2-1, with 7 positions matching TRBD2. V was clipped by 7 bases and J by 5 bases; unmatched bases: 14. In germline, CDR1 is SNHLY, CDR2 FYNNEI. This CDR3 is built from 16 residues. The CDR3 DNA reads TGTGCCAGCAAGGGAACTAGCGCCACGAACCACAATGAGCAGTTCTTC. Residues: CASKGTSATNHNEQFF.

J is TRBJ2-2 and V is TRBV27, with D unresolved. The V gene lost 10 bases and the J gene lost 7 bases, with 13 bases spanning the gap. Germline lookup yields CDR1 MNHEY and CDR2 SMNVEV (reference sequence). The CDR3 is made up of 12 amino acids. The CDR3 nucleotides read TGTGCCACCCGGAGTTTGGGCGGGGAGCTGTTTTTT. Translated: CATRSLGGELFF.

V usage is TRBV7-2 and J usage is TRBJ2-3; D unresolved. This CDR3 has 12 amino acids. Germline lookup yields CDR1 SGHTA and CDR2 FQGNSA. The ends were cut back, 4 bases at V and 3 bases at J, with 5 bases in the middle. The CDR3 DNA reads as TGTGCCAGCAGCTCAGCTACAGATACGCAGTATTTT. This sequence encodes CASSSATDTQYF.

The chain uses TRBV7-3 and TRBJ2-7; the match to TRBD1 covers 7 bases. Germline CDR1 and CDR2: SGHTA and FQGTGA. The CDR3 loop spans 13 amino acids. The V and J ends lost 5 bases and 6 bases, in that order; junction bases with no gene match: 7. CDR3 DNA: TGTGCCAGCAGCGGGGACAGTACCCTCGAGCAGTACTTC. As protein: CASSGDSTLEQYF.

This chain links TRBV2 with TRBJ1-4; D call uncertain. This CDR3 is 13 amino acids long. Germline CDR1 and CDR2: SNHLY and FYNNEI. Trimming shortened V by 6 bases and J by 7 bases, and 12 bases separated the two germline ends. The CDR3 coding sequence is TGTGCCAGCAGCCCGATGCTGGGTGAAAAACTGTTTTTT. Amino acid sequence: CASSPMLGEKLFF.

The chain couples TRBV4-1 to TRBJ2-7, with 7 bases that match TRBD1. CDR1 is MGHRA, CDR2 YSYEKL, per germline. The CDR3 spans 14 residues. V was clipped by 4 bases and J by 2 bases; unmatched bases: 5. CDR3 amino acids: CASSPRDRAYEQYF. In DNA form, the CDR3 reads TGCGCCAGCAGCCCAAGAGACAGGGCCTACGAGCAGTACTTC.

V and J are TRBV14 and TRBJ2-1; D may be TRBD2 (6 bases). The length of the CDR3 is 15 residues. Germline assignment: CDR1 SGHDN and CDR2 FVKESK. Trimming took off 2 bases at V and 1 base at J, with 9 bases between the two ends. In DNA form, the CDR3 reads TGTGCCAGCAGCCAAATAGCGGCTTCCTACAATGAGCAGTTCTTC. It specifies CASSQIAASYNEQFF.